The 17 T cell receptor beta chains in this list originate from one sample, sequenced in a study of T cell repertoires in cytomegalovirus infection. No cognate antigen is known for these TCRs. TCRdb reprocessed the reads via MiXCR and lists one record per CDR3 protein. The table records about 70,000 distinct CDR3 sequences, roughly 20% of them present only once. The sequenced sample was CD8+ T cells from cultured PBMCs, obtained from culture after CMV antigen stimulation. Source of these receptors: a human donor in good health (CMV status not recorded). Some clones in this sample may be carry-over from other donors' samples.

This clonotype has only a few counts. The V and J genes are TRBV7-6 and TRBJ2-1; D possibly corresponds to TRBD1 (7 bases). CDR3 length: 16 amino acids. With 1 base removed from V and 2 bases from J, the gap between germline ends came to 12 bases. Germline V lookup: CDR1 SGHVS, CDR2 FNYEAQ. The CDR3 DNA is TGTGCCAGCAGCTTAGGTGGAGGGGGCCCCTACAATGAGCAGTTCTTC. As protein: CASSLGGGGPYNEQFF. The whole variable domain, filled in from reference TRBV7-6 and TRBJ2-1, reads GAGVSQSPRYKVTKRGQDVALRCDPISGHVSLYWYRQALGQGPEFLTYFNYEAQQDKSGLPNDRFSAERPEGSISTLTIQRTEQRDSAMYRCASSLGGGGPYNEQFFGPGTRLTVL.

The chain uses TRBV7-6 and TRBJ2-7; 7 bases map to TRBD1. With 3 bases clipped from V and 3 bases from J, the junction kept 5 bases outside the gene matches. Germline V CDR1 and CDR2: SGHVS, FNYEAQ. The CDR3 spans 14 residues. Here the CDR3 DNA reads TGTGCCAGCAGCTTGTCAGGACAGGACTACGAGCAGTACTTC. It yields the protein CASSLSGQDYEQYF.

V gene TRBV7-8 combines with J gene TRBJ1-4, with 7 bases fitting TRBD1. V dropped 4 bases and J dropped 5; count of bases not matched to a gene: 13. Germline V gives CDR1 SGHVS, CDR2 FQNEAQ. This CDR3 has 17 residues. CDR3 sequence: CASSWLQGLSINEKLFF. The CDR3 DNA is TGTGCCAGCAGCTGGTTACAGGGGTTGAGTATCAATGAAAAACTGTTTTTT. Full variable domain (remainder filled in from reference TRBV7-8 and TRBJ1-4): GAGVSQSPRYKVAKRGQDVALRCDPISGHVSLFWYQQALGQGPEFLTYFQNEAQLDKSGLPSDRFFAERPEGSVSTLKIQRTQQEDSAVYLCASSWLQGLSINEKLFFGSGTQLSVL.

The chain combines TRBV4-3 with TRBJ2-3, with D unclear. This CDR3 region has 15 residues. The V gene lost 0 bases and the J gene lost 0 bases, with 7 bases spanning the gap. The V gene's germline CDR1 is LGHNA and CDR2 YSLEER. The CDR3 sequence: CASSQDHLSTDTQYF. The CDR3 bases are TGCGCCAGCAGCCAAGATCACCTAAGCACAGATACGCAGTATTTT.

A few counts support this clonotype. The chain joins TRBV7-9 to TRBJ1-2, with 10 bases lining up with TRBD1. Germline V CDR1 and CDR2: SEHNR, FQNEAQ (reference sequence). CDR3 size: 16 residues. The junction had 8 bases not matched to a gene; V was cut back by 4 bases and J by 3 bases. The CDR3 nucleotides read TGTGCCAGCAGCTCCGGGACAGGGGAAACCTACTATGGCTACACCTTC. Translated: CASSSGTGETYYGYTF.

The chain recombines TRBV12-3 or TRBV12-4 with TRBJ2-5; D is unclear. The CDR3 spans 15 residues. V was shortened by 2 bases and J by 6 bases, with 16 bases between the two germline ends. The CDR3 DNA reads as TGTGCCAGCAGTTTACAGGTCGGTCCGCGGCAGACCCAGTACTTC. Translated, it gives CASSLQVGPRQTQYF.

The CDR3 reads CASSLEDRGDYEQYF. CDR3 nucleotides: TGTGCCAGCAGCTTAGAGGACAGAGGAGACTACGAGCAGTACTTC. The rearrangement joins TRBV7-2 to TRBJ2-7, with a tentative D call TRBD1 (6 bases). The V end was cut by 1 base, the J end by 3 bases, with 13 bases between. The CDR3 covers 15 residues. Per germline, CDR1 SGHTA and CDR2 FQGNSA. Full variable domain (remainder filled in from reference TRBV7-2 and TRBJ2-7): GAGVSQSPSNKVTEKGKDVELRCDPISGHTALYWYRQSLGQGLEFLIYFQGNSAPDKSGLPSDRFSAERTGGSVSTLTIQRTQQEDSAVYLCASSLEDRGDYEQYFGPGTRLTVT.

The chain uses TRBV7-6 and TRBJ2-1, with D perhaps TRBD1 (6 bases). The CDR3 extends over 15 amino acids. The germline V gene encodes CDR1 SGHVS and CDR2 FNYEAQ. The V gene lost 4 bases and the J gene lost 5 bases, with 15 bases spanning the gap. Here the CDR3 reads CASSYTGSQDNEQFF. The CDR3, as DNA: TGTGCCAGCAGCTATACAGGGTCTCAGGACAATGAGCAGTTCTTC. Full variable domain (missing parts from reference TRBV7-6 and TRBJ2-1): GAGVSQSPRYKVTKRGQDVALRCDPISGHVSLYWYRQALGQGPEFLTYFNYEAQQDKSGLPNDRFSAERPEGSISTLTIQRTEQRDSAMYRCASSYTGSQDNEQFFGPGTRLTVL.

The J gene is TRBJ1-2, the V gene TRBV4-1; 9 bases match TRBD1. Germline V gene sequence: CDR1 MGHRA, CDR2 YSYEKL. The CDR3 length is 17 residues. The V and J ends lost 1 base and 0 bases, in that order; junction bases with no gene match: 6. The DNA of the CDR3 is TGCGCCAGCAGCCAAGTAGGGGGGACAGGGCCTAACTATGGCTACACCTTC. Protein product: CASSQVGGTGPNYGYTF.

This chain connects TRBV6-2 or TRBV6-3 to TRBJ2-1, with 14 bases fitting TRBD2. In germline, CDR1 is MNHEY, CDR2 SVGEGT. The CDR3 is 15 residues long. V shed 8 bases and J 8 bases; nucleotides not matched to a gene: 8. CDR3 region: CASSRLAGGPHEQFF. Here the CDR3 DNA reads TGTGCCAGCTCCAGACTAGCGGGGGGGCCCCATGAGCAGTTCTTC.

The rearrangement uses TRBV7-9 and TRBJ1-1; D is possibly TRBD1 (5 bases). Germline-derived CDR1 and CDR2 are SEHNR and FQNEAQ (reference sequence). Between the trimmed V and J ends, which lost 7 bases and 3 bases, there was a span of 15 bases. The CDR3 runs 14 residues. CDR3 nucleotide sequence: TGTGCCAGCACGATGGACATCGGGGACACTGAAGCTTTCTTT. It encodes CASTMDIGDTEAFF.

CDR3 nucleotides: TGTGCCAGCAGCGCTTTACAGGGGAATCAGCCCCAGCATTTT. Amino acids: CASSALQGNQPQHF. This chain connects TRBV7-8 to TRBJ1-5; TRBD1 agrees at 7 bases. Trimming at V came to 5 bases and at J to 4 bases, leaving 5 bases not matched to a gene. Germline CDR1 SGHVS, CDR2 FQNEAQ. This CDR3 has 14 amino acids.

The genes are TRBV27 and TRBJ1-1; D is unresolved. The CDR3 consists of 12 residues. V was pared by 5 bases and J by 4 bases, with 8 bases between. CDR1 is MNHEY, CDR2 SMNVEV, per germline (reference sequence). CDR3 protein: CASSGESTEAFF. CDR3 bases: TGTGCCAGCAGTGGGGAGAGCACTGAAGCTTTCTTT.

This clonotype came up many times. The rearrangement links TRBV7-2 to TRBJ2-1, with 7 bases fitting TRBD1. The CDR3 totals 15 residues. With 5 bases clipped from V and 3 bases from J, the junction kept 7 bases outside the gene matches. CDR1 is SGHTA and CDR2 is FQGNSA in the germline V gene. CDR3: CASSPASGGYNEQFF. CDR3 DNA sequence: TGTGCCAGCAGCCCAGCATCAGGGGGCTACAATGAGCAGTTCTTC.

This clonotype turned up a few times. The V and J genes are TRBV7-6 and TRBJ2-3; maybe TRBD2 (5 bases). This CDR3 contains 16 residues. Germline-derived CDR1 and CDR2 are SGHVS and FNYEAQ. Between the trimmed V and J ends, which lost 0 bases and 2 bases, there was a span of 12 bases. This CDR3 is CASSLATGEYTDTQYF. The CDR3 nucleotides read TGTGCCAGCAGCTTAGCGACTGGGGAGTACACAGATACGCAGTATTTT.

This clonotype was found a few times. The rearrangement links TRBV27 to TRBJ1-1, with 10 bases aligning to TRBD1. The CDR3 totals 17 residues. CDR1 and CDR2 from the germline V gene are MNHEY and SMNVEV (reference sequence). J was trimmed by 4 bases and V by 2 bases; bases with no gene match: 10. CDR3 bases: TGTGCCAGCAGTTTAGCGCCCCCCGGGACAGGGGCCACTGAAGCTTTCTTT. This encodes CASSLAPPGTGATEAFF.

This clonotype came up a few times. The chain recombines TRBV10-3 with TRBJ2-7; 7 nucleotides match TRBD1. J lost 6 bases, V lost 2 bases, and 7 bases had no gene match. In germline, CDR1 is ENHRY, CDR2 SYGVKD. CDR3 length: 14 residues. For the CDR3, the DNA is TGTGCCATCAGTGAGGACAGGGAGTCAAGCGAGCAGTACTTC. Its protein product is CAISEDRESSEQYF.